This TCR beta chain is drawn from a study of T cells in Graves' hyperthyroidism and ophthalmopathy. Overall study: Blood from the periphery was taken at initial diagnosis, before any treatment. General study findings and limits: Most expanded thyroid clonotypes above 0.001 also appeared in blood.

Patients aged 18 to 65 had newly diagnosed hyperthyroidism that had lasted under 2 months. Every diagnosis used clinical symptoms, serum thyroxine and TRAb, thyroid ultrasound and orbital computed tomography. Using RNA transcripts as the source, TCR beta CDR3 regions were amplified. HTBI primers drove first-round RT-PCR of the TCR CDR3. MiXCR was run by TCRdb on the multiplex PCR reads, yielding one entry per CDR3 protein. Among roughly 380,000 distinct CDR3 sequences listed, approximately 13% were seen once. This clonotype was detected ten times or more. The target antigen is unknown. The TCR was taken from a woman aged 55-69 years with Graves' hyperthyroidism. The sample taken for sequencing was blood.

CDR3: CASSRATTTNEKLFF. Here the CDR3 DNA reads TGTGCCAGCTCACGGGCGACAACAACTAATGAAAAACTGTTTTTT. This chain links TRBV18 with TRBJ1-4; the D is unclear. This CDR3 has 15 amino acids. Trimming stripped 4 bases from V and 0 bases from J, with 9 bases between. The germline gives CDR1 KGHSH, CDR2 LQKENI.